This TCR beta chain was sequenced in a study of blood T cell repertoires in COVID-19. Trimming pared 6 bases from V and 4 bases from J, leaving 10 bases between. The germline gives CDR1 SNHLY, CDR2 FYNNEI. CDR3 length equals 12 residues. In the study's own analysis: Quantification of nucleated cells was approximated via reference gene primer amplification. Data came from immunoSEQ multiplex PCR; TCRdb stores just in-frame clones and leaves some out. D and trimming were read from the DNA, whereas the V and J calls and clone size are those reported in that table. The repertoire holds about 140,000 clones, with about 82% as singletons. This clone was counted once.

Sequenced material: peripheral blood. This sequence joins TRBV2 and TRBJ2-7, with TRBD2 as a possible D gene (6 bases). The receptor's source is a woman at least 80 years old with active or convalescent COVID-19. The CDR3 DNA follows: TGTGCCAGCAGGGTGACTAGTTACGAGCAGTACTTC. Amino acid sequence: CASRVTSYEQYF. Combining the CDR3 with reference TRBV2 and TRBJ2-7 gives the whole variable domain EPEVTQTPSHQVTQMGQEVILRCVPISNHLYFYWYRQILGQKVEFLVSFYNNEISEKSEIFDDQFSVERPDGSNFTLKIRSTKLEDSAMYFCASRVTSYEQYFGPGTRLTVT.